This entry features one TCR beta chain sequence. There are a few counts of this clonotype. Its antigen is unknown. No qualities accompany the bases; no much larger clone lies one base away. These data are taken from a study of T cell repertoires in cytomegalovirus infection (dated by TCRdb to the late 2010s). Some background on the complete study: Recently identified HLA-C-restricted CMV epitopes, whose presentation resists viral immunomodulation, were targeted by peptide stimulations together with well-studied HLA-B-restricted epitopes. Donor HLA type was relevant to the analysis, as public TCR beta signatures indicated carriage of CMV infection together with the matching HLA type. Findings and caveats that apply to the study as a whole: The ex vivo response was dominated by HLA-C-restricted CMV-specific TCR beta clonotypes, which also provided the single most frequent clonotype in two of eight donors. Cumulative frequency of public TCR beta family members discriminated carriers of CMV infection plus the relevant HLA type in this cohort and an independent approximately 340-donor cohort.

These reads were obtained on an Illumina HiSeq 1500. Using fastp at Q25 and MiXCR, TCRdb reprocessed the public reads and kept productive beta chains. Rows with one shared CDR3 protein collapse into an entry with the most common genes and DNA. The sample profile shows hundreds of thousands of distinct CDR3 sequences; around a third of them were found once. Around 12% of the sample lies in the top ten. The sample's treatment or condition label, in plain terms: in vitro stimulation with specific CMV peptide epitopes to enrich CMV-specific T cells. Unmatched junction bases come to 5, with V trimmed by 4 bases and J by 6 bases. The germline V gene gives CDR1 as MNHNS and CDR2 as SASEGT. The CDR3 holds 14 amino acids from the cysteine to the phenylalanine. Only CDR3 DNA is held: 42 bases, read in frame from base 1.

This sequence uses TRBV6-1 and TRBJ2-1, with 8 junctional bases fitting TRBD1. This TCR was recovered from a human donor in good health (CMV status not recorded). Some clones in this sample may be carry-over from other donors' samples. Sequencing was performed on cultured CD8+ T cells from PBMCs, taken from culture after CMV antigen stimulation. The CDR3 region reads CASSGWTGPNEQFF. The DNA reads TGTGCCAGCAGTGGTTGGACAGGGCCCAATGAGCAGTTCTTC.